This is a list of T cell receptor beta chains from one sample in a study of blood T cell repertoires in COVID-19. Clones were sequenced by immunoSEQ multiplex PCR, and TCRdb holds only the in-frame ones, with some missing. The sample consists of roughly 130,000 clones, 84% of them appearing once. Sequenced: peripheral blood. The receptors shown here come from an older woman with acute or convalescent COVID-19. Both conserved end residues are part of each CDR3. A D gene is named only where the DNA matches it firmly. Size is stated for part of the rows, as once, few or many counts, or as a class when the clone is expanded.

d_call	clone_size	j_call	v_call	cdr3_nt	cdr3_aa
TRBD2	.	TRBJ2-1	TRBV5-6	TGTGCCAGCAGCTTTCGACTAGCGGGCCACAATGAGCAGTTCTTC	CASSFRLAGHNEQFF
.	.	TRBJ1-6	TRBV4-2	TGTGCCAGCAGCCAAGAAAGAACAGGTTCCACTTCACCCCTCCACTTT	CASSQERTGSTSPLHF
.	.	TRBJ1-4	TRBV5-1	TGCGCCAGCAGCTTGGACGGGGCAACTAATGAAAAACTGTTTTTT	CASSLDGATNEKLFF
TRBD1	.	TRBJ2-7	TRBV27	TGTGCCAGCAGTCCGGGACAGGGTGGGTACGAGCAGTACTTC	CASSPGQGGYEQYF
.	.	TRBJ1-2	TRBV2	TGTGCCAGCCGTGTGTCCCAGGGACTCTATGGCTACACCTTC	CASRVSQGLYGYTF
.	.	TRBJ1-1	TRBV11-2	TGTGCCAGCAGCCCCCCCGTTCCTGAAGCTTTCTTT	CASSPPVPEAFF
.	.	TRBJ1-1	TRBV24-1	TGTGCCACCAGTGAAACAGGAATAAACACTGAAGCTTTCTTT	CATSETGINTEAFF
.	once	TRBJ1-4	TRBV30	TGTGCCTGGAGTTATGGGACATTAGGCGAAAAACTGTTTTTT	CAWSYGTLGEKLFF
.	.	TRBJ1-2	TRBV7-3	TGTGCCAGCAGCTCCCTACAGGCCCCCGTCTATGGCTACACCTTC	CASSSLQAPVYGYTF
.	.	TRBJ1-2	TRBV2	TGTGCCAGCAGTCGGCTAGGGGGCTATGGCTACACCTTC	CASSRLGGYGYTF
TRBD2	.	TRBJ2-5	TRBV5-1	TGCGCCAGCTTCAGGGACCCTAGCGGGGGAGAGACCCAGTACTTC	CASFRDPSGGETQYF
.	.	TRBJ1-1	TRBV23-1	TGCGCCAGCAGTATCTCCAGGGACACTGAAGCTTTCTTT	CASSISRDTEAFF
.	.	TRBJ2-2	TRBV11-1	TGTGCCAGCAGCCCTAGGATTGCGAACACCGGGGAGCTGTTTTTT	CASSPRIANTGELFF
.	once	TRBJ1-4	TRBV27	TGTGCCAGCAGTTTACGCAGGGCTGGGGGGGGACTGTTTTTT	CASSLRRAGGGLFF
.	few	TRBJ1-5	TRBV30	TGTGCCTGGAGTTGGCAGGGAAGGGGCAATCAGCCCCAGCATTTT	CAWSWQGRGNQPQHF
.	once	TRBJ2-7	TRBV7-7	TGTGCCAGCAGTCCTTACTCAGGGGATCAGACCTACGAGCAGTACTTC	CASSPYSGDQTYEQYF
TRBD1	few	TRBJ1-6	TRBV7-6	TGTGCCAGCAGCCAGCTGGGACAGAGCTCCTATAATTCACCCCTCCACTTT	CASSQLGQSSYNSPLHF
.	.	TRBJ2-5	TRBV2	TGTGCCAGCAGTGCGGGGGAGACCCAGTACTTC	CASSAGETQYF
.	.	TRBJ1-5	TRBV29-1	TGCAGCGTTGGAGCCAATAGCAATCAGCCCCAGCATTTT	CSVGANSNQPQHF
TRBD2	.	TRBJ2-7	TRBV28	TGTGCCAGCAGTCCGGGGACTAGCGGACTTTACGAGCAGTACTTC	CASSPGTSGLYEQYF